This is a list of T cell receptor beta chains from one sample in a study of T cell repertoires in cytomegalovirus infection. MiXCR, run by TCRdb on the reads, gives a single entry per CDR3 protein. Of about 530,000 distinct CDR3 sequences in the sample, about a quarter are singletons; the top ten hold less than 15%. The sample comprised PBMCs. The receptor source for this set is a human donor in good health (CMV status not recorded). Some clones in this sample may be carry-over from other donors' samples. Both conserved end residues are part of each CDR3. The order of the fields is V gene, J gene, CDR3 protein.

V gene: TRBV5-1; J gene: TRBJ1-2; CDR3 protein: CASSLAGVGTNYGYTF
V gene: TRBV7-2; J gene: TRBJ2-5; CDR3 protein: CASSLWAGNKETQYF
V gene: TRBV5-6; J gene: TRBJ2-3; CDR3 protein: CASSVGILAGPDTQYF
V gene: TRBV4-2; J gene: TRBJ2-1; CDR3 protein: CASSQDRASGIPSYNEQFF
V gene: TRBV14; J gene: TRBJ1-1; CDR3 protein: CASSQDRVFGTEAFF
V gene: TRBV7-9; J gene: TRBJ1-2; CDR3 protein: CASSLVAQRGGYTF
V gene: TRBV6-5; J gene: TRBJ2-6; CDR3 protein: CASSPRGAGANVLTF
V gene: TRBV6-2/TRBV6-3; J gene: TRBJ2-3; CDR3 protein: CATSPAGVSADTQYF
V gene: TRBV24-1; J gene: TRBJ2-1; CDR3 protein: CATSDHSGSSSEQFF
V gene: TRBV19; J gene: TRBJ1-1; CDR3 protein: CASSVPGQLNTEAFF
V gene: TRBV2; J gene: TRBJ2-5; CDR3 protein: CASRGQRQQETQYF
V gene: TRBV12-3/TRBV12-4; J gene: TRBJ2-1; CDR3 protein: CASRAAYNEQFF
V gene: TRBV7-7; J gene: TRBJ2-3; CDR3 protein: CASSPGSTDTQYF